The 24 T cell receptor beta chains below were found in one sample sequenced in a study of blood T cell repertoires in COVID-19. Repertoires were generated with immunoSEQ multiplex PCR, while TCRdb's copy carries only in-frame clones and drops some. Of a few hundred thousand clones in the sample, about 80% were seen once. What was sequenced was PBMCs or T cells enriched from blood (not recorded which). The receptors here all came from a man over 45 who had recovered from COVID-19.

This chain joins TRBV3-1 (or the pseudogene TRBV3-2) and TRBJ1-3, with 7 bases matching TRBD1. The CDR3 loop spans 14 amino acids. The germline V gene encodes CDR1 LGHDT and CDR2 YNNKEL (reference sequence). Unmatched junction bases numbered 3, after V lost 5 bases and J lost 2 bases. The CDR3 loop reads CASSTQGAGNTIYF. The DNA for the CDR3 is TGTGCCAGCAGCACGCAGGGGGCTGGAAACACCATATATTTT.

This clone showed up just a few times. V gene TRBV2 combines with J gene TRBJ2-7; 9 nucleotides agree with TRBD1. J lost 0 bases, V lost 6 bases, and 3 bases had no gene match. The V gene's germline CDR1 is SNHLY and CDR2 FYNNEI. The CDR3 runs to 14 residues. The CDR3 coding sequence is TGTGCCAGCAGGGACAGGGGAAGCTCCTACGAGCAGTACTTC. This translates into CASRDRGSSYEQYF.

V usage is TRBV6-5 and J usage is TRBJ1-1; 11 positions match TRBD1. V lost 6 bases, J lost 6 bases, and 3 bases stayed unmatched. CDR1 and CDR2 (germline): MNHEY, SVGAGI. The CDR3 extends over 13 amino acids. The CDR3 here is CASRDRGLAEAFF. The DNA for the CDR3 is TGTGCCAGCAGGGACAGGGGGCTCGCTGAAGCTTTCTTT.

The J gene is TRBJ1-2, the V gene TRBV6-5; TRBD1 matches at 7 bases. Germline-derived CDR1 and CDR2 are MNHEY and SVGAGI. V dropped 7 bases and J dropped 5; count of bases not matched to a gene: 10. This CDR3 comprises 14 residues. The CDR3 loop is CASKKGTERYGYTF. CDR3 DNA sequence: TGTGCCAGCAAAAAAGGGACAGAGCGATATGGCTACACCTTC.

The genes are TRBV6-5 and TRBJ2-1, with D unresolved. Per the germline V gene, CDR1 is MNHEY and CDR2 is SVGAGI. The CDR3 totals 15 residues. Trimming left V 5 bases short and J 0 bases short, with 11 bases between. The CDR3: CASSPSLLSYNEQFF. Here the CDR3 DNA reads TGTGCCAGCAGTCCCTCCCTTCTCTCCTACAATGAGCAGTTCTTC.

The rearrangement uses TRBV7-2 and TRBJ1-2; tentatively, D is TRBD1 (5 bases). Germline V CDR1 and CDR2: SGHTA, FQGNSA. The CDR3 runs to 15 residues. The V gene lost 1 base and the J gene lost 5 bases, with 14 bases spanning the gap. CDR3 bases: TGTGCCAGCAGCTTAGGAGCCAGGGTATGGTATGGCTACACCTTC. Translating it yields CASSLGARVWYGYTF.

The V and J genes are TRBV5-4 and TRBJ2-1; 10 bases are shared with TRBD2. CDR3 length: 15 amino acids. The germline gives CDR1 SGHNT, CDR2 YYREEE (reference sequence). After removal of 3 bases from V and 4 bases from J, the junction contained 4 bases not matched to a gene. CDR3 loop: CASSSSGGAYNEQFF. The CDR3 DNA is TGTGCCAGCAGCTCAAGCGGGGGGGCTTACAATGAGCAGTTCTTC.

J is TRBJ1-2 and V is TRBV30; a weak D match, TRBD1 (5 bases). Germline CDR1 is GTSNPN and CDR2 is SVGIG (reference sequence). The V gene lost 6 bases and the J gene lost 3 bases, with 8 bases spanning the gap. The CDR3 runs 11 residues. The CDR3 loop reads CACARDYGYTF. CDR3 nucleotides: TGTGCCTGCGCCAGGGACTATGGCTACACCTTC.

This clone was seen only a few times. This sample also contains other DNA sequences that code for the same CDR3. The CDR3 here is CASRPTGGSNQPQHF. DNA for the CDR3: TGCGCCAGCAGGCCGACAGGGGGCAGCAATCAGCCCCAGCATTTT. This chain uses TRBV5-1 with TRBJ1-5, with 10 bases matching TRBD1. This CDR3 region has 15 residues. CDR1 is SGHRS, CDR2 YFSETQ, per germline. Trimming removed 5 bases from V and 1 base from J; junction bases left unmatched: 3.

The V and J genes are TRBV7-2 and TRBJ2-1; the D gene is possibly TRBD2 (5 bases). Germline CDR1 reads SGHTA; CDR2 reads FQGNSA. Trimming left V 6 bases short and J 6 bases short, with 15 bases between. CDR3 length: 14 residues. The CDR3 loop is CASSPTLASNEQFF. The CDR3 DNA follows: TGTGCCAGCAGTCCCACTTTAGCGTCCAATGAGCAGTTCTTC.

The table lists this clone with a few counts. Different DNA sequences within this sample yield the same CDR3. The V gene is TRBV18, the J gene TRBJ1-1; weak D call: TRBD1 (5 bases). CDR3 length equals 15 residues. V gave up 3 bases and J gave up 5 bases, with 16 bases separating them. Looked up from germline, CDR1 is KGHSH and CDR2 is LQKENI. Written as DNA, the CDR3 is TGTGCCAGCTCACCCCCAACGGGGGAAGGGACTGAAGCTTTCTTT. Translation: CASSPPTGEGTEAFF.

J is TRBJ2-2 and V is TRBV28, with 10 bases that match TRBD2. Per germline, CDR1 MDHEN and CDR2 SYDVKM. V dropped 7 bases and J dropped 6; count of bases not matched to a gene: 5. The CDR3 sequence is 14 residues long. This chain's CDR3 is CASIGTSEAGELFF. The CDR3 region has the DNA TGTGCCAGCATCGGGACTAGCGAGGCCGGGGAGCTGTTTTTT.

The chain employs TRBV10-3 and TRBJ2-1; unclear D gene. In germline, CDR1 is ENHRY, CDR2 SYGVKD. The ends were cut back, 3 bases at V and 8 bases at J, with 8 bases in the middle. The CDR3 totals 12 residues. The CDR3: CAISEQSDEQFF. In DNA, the CDR3 is TGTGCCATCAGTGAACAGTCCGATGAGCAGTTCTTC.

This sequence joins TRBV5-6 and TRBJ2-5; 10 bases map to TRBD2. The length of the CDR3 is 14 residues. The ends lost 2 bases at V and 4 bases at J; junction bases unmatched: 2. Per the germline V gene, CDR1 is SGHDT and CDR2 is YYEEEE. CDR3 loop: CASSFLAGGETQYF. The CDR3 nucleotides are TGTGCCAGCAGCTTCTTAGCGGGGGGAGAGACCCAGTACTTC. The whole variable domain, filled in from reference TRBV5-6 and TRBJ2-5, reads DAGVTQSPTHLIKTRGQQVTLRCSPKSGHDTVSWYQQALGQGPQFIFQYYEEEERQRGNFPDRFSGHQFPNYSSELNVNALLLGDSALYLCASSFLAGGETQYFGPGTRLLVL.

This chain uses TRBV11-3 with TRBJ2-7; maybe TRBD1 (6 bases). Trimming stripped 2 bases from V and 5 bases from J, with 16 bases between. The germline CDR1 and CDR2 sequences are SGHNT and YENEEA. The CDR3 loop spans 15 amino acids. The CDR3 DNA reads TGTGCCAGCAGCTTAATGCACTTACAGGGCCACGAGCAGTACTTC. Amino acids: CASSLMHLQGHEQYF.

J is TRBJ1-5 and V is TRBV16; D unresolved. V was cut by 4 bases and J by 11 bases, with 12 bases left in between. Per germline, CDR1 KGHSY and CDR2 FQNENV. CDR3 length equals 12 residues. The CDR3 DNA is TGTGCCAGCAGCCGGAGCAGCGCGTCCCAGCATTTT. It yields the protein CASSRSSASQHF.

This chain connects TRBV4-2 to TRBJ2-4; TRBD2 aligns across 7 bases. V dropped 8 bases and J dropped 1; count of bases not matched to a gene: 8. CDR3 size: 15 residues. The germline gives CDR1 LGHNA, CDR2 YNFKEQ. CDR3 sequence: CASPLAEPAKNIQYF. CDR3 coding DNA: TGTGCCAGCCCCCTAGCGGAGCCGGCCAAAAACATTCAGTACTTC.

The chain employs TRBV28 and TRBJ1-5; TRBD1 matches 8 bases. CDR3 length: 15 residues. V lost 6 bases to trimming and J lost 3 bases; unmatched junction nucleotides: 7. Per the germline V gene, CDR1 is MDHEN and CDR2 is SYDVKM. CDR3 amino acids: CASRLQTGVNQPQHF. DNA for the CDR3: TGTGCCAGCAGACTCCAGACAGGGGTCAATCAGCCCCAGCATTTT.

This clone was counted once. The rearrangement links TRBV19 to TRBJ2-3; a weak D match, TRBD2 (6 bases). V shed 6 bases and J shed 0 bases, with 19 bases lying between them. Germline CDR1 and CDR2: LNHDA and SQIVND (reference sequence). The CDR3 extends over 17 amino acids. Here the CDR3 reads CASRTDGGGYSTDTQYF. As DNA, the CDR3 is TGTGCCAGTAGAACGGATGGGGGAGGCTACAGCACAGATACGCAGTATTTT.

The chain employs TRBV18 and TRBJ2-3; 7 nucleotides align to TRBD2. Per germline, CDR1 KGHSH and CDR2 LQKENI. J was trimmed by 4 bases and V by 6 bases; bases with no gene match: 7. CDR3 size: 14 residues. The DNA for the CDR3 is TGTGCCAGCTCCCCATGGGGGGGATCAGATACGCAGTATTTT. Encoded protein: CASSPWGGSDTQYF. Variable domain in full (rest from reference TRBV18 and TRBJ2-3): NAGVMQNPRHLVRRRGQEARLRCSPMKGHSHVYWYRQLPEEGLKFMVYLQKENIIDESGMPKERFSAEFPKEGPSILRIQQVVRGDSAAYFCASSPWGGSDTQYFGPGTRLTVL.

The chain couples TRBV12-3 or TRBV12-4 to TRBJ2-2; unclear D gene. This CDR3 is built from 13 residues. V lost 2 bases and J 7 bases, leaving 8 bases between the germline ends. The CDR3 protein is CASSLLSIGELFF. The CDR3 DNA follows: TGTGCCAGCAGTTTACTATCCATCGGGGAGCTGTTTTTT.

The V and J genes are TRBV5-1 and TRBJ1-4; 9 bases fit TRBD1. CDR1 and CDR2 from the germline V gene are SGHRS and YFSETQ. Trimming took 4 bases from V and 8 from J; bases not matched to a gene: 9. This CDR3 comprises 15 residues. The CDR3 region has the DNA TGCGCCAGCAGCGGCACAGGGGGCGGGGACGAAAAACTGTTTTTT. This encodes CASSGTGGGDEKLFF.

The chain uses TRBV5-1 and TRBJ2-5; maybe TRBD2 (6 bases). Germline V CDR1 and CDR2: SGHRS, YFSETQ. This CDR3 is built from 14 residues. V was cut by 2 bases and J by 1 base, with 9 bases left in between. In DNA, the CDR3 is TGCGCCAGCAGCTTCCAGGGACTCCAAGAGACCCAGTACTTC. Its translation is CASSFQGLQETQYF.

This clone has a handful of counts. This rearrangement joins TRBV5-1 to TRBJ2-7, with a tentative D call TRBD2 (6 bases). The CDR3 has 15 amino acids. Trimming pared 3 bases from V and 0 bases from J, leaving 13 bases between. Germline V gene sequence: CDR1 SGHRS, CDR2 YFSETQ. In DNA, the CDR3 is TGCGCCAGCAGCTCGGGAGTCGGCCGCTCCTACGAGCAGTACTTC. It encodes CASSSGVGRSYEQYF.